This T cell receptor (beta chain) was profiled in a study of blood T cell repertoires in COVID-19. Study at large: COVID-19 samples collected from the United States, Italy and Spain covered acute and convalescent phases. From T cells, B-cell-depleted T cells, or PBMCs came the material, which was cDNA or gDNA.

As handled by the study authors: Reference gene primer amplification in the assay estimated nucleated cell counts. Assay: immunoSEQ multiplex PCR; the TCRdb copy retains only in-frame clones and omits some. V and J calls and clone size are copied from that table; D and trimming were computed from the DNA. Of approximately 100,000 clones in the sample, 85% are singletons; the top ten hold approximately 1.8%. The CDR3 is made up of 22 amino acids. Germline lookup yields CDR1 LNHNV and CDR2 YYDKDF (reference sequence). J gave up 0 bases and V 2 bases, and 19 bases lay outside the gene matches. The specimen was peripheral blood. The chain uses TRBV15 and TRBJ2-1; TRBD2 agrees at 10 bases. This sequence was found in a woman in her seventies with active or convalescent COVID-19. CDR3 bases: TGTGCCACCAGCAGAATTTACCATCTAGCGGGAGTTAAGGGGAGCTCCTACAATGAGCAGTTCTTC. It specifies CATSRIYHLAGVKGSSYNEQFF.